What follows is one T cell receptor beta chain and its context. A junction boundary mismatches the germline segment, possibly from a read error. This sample is part of a study of CD8+CD57+ T cells in acquired aplastic anemia. Both TCR beta VDJ combination and CDR3 sequence profiling were carried out. Genomic DNA was the template for this profiling. Each CDR3 protein gets one entry after TCRdb re-called the reads with MiXCR. The sample lists more than 150,000 distinct CDR3 sequences; around 66% were seen once. The CDR3 is 14 amino acids. Germline CDR1 reads SNHLY; CDR2 reads FYNNEI. The sequence was collected from a human donor with severe aplastic anemia or a healthy control (not recorded which). This chain connects TRBV2 to TRBJ1-1; no reliable D call. Sequences were obtained from sorted CD4+, CD8+, or CD8+CD57+ T cells (not recorded which) from PBMCs. DNA of the CDR3: TGTGCCATCAGTGATACCACCGGGAACACTGAAGCTTTCTTT. Translation: CAISDTTGNTEAFF.